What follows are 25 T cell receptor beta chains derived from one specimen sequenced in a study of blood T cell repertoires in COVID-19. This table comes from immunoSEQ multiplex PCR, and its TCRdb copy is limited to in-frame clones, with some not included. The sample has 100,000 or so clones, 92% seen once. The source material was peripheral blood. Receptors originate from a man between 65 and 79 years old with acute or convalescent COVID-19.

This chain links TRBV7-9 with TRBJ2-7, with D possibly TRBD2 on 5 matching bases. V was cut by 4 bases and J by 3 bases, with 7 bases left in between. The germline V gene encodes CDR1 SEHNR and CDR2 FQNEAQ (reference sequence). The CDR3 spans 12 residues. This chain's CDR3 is CASSYEGYEQYF. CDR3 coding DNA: TGTGCCAGCAGCTATGAGGGCTACGAGCAGTACTTC.

CDR3 region: CASSVGWTGGNNEQFF. The CDR3 nucleotides are TGTGCCAGCAGCGTCGGTTGGACAGGGGGTAACAATGAGCAGTTCTTC. This chain joins TRBV9 and TRBJ2-1, with 10 positions matching TRBD1. This CDR3 contains 16 residues. The ends lost 2 bases at V and 5 bases at J; junction bases unmatched: 7. CDR1 and CDR2 (germline): SGDLS, YYNGEE.

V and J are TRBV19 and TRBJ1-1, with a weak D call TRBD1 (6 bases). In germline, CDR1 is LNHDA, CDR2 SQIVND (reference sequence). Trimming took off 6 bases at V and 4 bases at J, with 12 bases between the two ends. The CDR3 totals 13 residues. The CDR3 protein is CASSYRDSTEAFF. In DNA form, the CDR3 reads TGTGCCAGTAGCTACAGGGATTCCACTGAAGCTTTCTTT.

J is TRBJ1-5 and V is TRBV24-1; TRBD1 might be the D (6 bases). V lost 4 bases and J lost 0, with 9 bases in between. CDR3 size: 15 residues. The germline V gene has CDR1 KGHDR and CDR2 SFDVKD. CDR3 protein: CATSDRGGSNQPQHF. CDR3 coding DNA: TGTGCCACCAGTGACCGAGGGGGTAGCAATCAGCCCCAGCATTTT.

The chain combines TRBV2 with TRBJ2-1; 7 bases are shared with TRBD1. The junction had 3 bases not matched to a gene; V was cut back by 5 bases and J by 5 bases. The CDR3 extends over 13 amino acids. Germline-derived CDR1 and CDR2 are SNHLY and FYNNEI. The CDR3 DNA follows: TGTGCCAGCAGTTCGGGACAGAACAATGAGCAGTTCTTC. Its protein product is CASSSGQNNEQFF. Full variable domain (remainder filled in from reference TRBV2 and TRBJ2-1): EPEVTQTPSHQVTQMGQEVILRCVPISNHLYFYWYRQILGQKVEFLVSFYNNEISEKSEIFDDQFSVERPDGSNFTLKIRSTKLEDSAMYFCASSSGQNNEQFFGPGTRLTVL.

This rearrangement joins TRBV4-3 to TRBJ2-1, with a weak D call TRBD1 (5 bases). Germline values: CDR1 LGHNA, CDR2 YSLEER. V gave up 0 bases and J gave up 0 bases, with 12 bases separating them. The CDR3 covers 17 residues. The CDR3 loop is CASSQDQGSSSYNEQFF. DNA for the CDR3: TGCGCCAGCAGCCAAGATCAGGGCTCAAGCTCCTACAATGAGCAGTTCTTC.

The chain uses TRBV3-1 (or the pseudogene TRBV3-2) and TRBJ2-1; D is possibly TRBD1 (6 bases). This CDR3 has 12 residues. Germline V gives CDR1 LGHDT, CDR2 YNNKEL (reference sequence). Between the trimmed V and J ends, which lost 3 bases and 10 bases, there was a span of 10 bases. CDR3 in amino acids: CASSHTGTEQFF. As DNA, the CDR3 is TGTGCCAGCAGCCACACCGGGACAGAGCAGTTCTTC.

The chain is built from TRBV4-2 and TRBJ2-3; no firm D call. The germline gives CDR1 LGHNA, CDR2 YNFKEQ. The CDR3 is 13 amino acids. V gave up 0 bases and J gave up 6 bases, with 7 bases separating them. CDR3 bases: TGTGCCAGCAGCCAAGAAGTTGAGGATACGCAGTATTTT. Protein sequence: CASSQEVEDTQYF.

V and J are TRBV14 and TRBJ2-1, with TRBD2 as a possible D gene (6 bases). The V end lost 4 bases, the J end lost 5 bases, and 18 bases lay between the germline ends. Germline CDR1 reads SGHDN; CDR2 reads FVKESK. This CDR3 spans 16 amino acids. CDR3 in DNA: TGTGCCAGCAGCCCCTCCGTCTGGAGGGCGAACAATGAGCAGTTCTTC. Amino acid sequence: CASSPSVWRANNEQFF.

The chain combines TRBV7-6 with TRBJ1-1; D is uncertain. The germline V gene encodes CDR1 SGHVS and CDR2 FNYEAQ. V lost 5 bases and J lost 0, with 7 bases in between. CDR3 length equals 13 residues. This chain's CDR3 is CASSQDLNTEAFF. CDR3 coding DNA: TGTGCCAGCAGCCAGGACTTGAACACTGAAGCTTTCTTT.

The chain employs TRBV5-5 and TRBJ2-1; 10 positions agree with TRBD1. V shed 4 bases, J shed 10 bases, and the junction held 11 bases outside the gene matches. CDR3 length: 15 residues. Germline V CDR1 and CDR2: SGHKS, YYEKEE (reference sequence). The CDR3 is CASSQGTGAFGEQFF. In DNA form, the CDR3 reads TGTGCCAGCAGCCAAGGGACAGGGGCTTTCGGGGAGCAGTTCTTC.

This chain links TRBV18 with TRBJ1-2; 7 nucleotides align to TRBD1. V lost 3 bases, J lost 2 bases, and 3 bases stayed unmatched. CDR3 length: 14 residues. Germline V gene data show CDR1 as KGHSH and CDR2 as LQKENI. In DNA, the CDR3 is TGTGCCAGCTCACCCCTAGGGGGCAACTATGGCTACACCTTC. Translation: CASSPLGGNYGYTF. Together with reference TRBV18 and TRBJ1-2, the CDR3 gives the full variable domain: NAGVMQNPRHLVRRRGQEARLRCSPMKGHSHVYWYRQLPEEGLKFMVYLQKENIIDESGMPKERFSAEFPKEGPSILRIQQVVRGDSAAYFCASSPLGGNYGYTFGSGTRLTVV.

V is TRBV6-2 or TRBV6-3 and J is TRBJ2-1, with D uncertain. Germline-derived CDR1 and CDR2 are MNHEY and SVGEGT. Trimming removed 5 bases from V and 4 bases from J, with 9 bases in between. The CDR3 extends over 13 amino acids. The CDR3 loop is CASSLYGYNEQFF. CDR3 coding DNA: TGTGCCAGCAGTCTTTACGGGTACAATGAGCAGTTCTTC.

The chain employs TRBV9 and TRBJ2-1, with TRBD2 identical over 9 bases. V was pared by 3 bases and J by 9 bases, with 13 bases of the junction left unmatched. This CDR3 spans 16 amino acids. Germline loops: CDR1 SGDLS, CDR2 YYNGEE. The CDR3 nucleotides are TGTGCCAGCAGCGCCGGAGCTAGCGGGGCAAAGGGTGAGCAGTTCTTC. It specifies CASSAGASGAKGEQFF.

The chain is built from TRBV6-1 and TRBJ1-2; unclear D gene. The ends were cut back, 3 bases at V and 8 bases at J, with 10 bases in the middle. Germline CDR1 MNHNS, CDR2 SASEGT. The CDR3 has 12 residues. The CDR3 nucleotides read TGTGCCAGCAGTGAGTACCGACTGGGCTACACCTTC. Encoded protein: CASSEYRLGYTF.

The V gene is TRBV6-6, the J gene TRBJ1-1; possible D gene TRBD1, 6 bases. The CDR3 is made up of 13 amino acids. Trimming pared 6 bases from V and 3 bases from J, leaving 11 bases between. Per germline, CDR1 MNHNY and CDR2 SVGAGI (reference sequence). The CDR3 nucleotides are TGTGCCAGCAGCCGCAGGGGTGACACTGAAGCTTTCTTT. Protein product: CASSRRGDTEAFF.

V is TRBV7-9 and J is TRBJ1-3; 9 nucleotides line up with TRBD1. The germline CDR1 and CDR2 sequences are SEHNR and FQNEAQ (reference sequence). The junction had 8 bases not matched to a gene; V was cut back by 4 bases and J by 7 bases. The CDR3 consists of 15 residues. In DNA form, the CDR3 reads TGTGCCAGCAGCTCCGGACAGGGGAGTGGCAACACCATATATTTT. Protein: CASSSGQGSGNTIYF.

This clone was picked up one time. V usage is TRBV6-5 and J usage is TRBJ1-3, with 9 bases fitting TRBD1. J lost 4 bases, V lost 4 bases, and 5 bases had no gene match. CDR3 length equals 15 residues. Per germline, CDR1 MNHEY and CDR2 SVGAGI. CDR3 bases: TGTGCCAGCAGTTCACAGGGGGCAAGGGGAAACACCATATATTTT. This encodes CASSSQGARGNTIYF.

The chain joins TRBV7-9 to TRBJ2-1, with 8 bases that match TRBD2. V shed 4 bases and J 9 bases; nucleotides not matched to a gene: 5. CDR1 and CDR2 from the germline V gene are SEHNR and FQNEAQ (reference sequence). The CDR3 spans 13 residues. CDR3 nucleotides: TGTGCCAGCAGCTCGGGACTAGACCCTGAGCAGTTCTTC. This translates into CASSSGLDPEQFF.

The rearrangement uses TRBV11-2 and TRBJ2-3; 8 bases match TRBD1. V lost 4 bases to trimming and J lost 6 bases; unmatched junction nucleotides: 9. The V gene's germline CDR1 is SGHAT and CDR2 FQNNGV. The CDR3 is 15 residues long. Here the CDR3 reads CASSSTSTGGDTQYF. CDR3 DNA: TGTGCCAGCAGCTCAACCTCCACAGGGGGTGATACGCAGTATTTT.

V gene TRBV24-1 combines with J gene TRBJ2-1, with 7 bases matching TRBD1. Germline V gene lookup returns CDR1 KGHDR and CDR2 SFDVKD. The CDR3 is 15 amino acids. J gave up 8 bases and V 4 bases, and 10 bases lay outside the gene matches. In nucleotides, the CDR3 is TGTGCCACCAGTGACCCAACCGACAGGGTGGATGAGCAGTTCTTC. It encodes CATSDPTDRVDEQFF.

The CDR3 spells CASSIRQGATNYGYTF. DNA for the CDR3: TGTGCCAGCAGCATCAGACAGGGGGCTACGAACTATGGCTACACCTTC. The chain links TRBV7-2 to TRBJ1-2; TRBD1 matches 10 bases. Trimming took 5 bases from V and 2 from J; bases not matched to a gene: 8. Germline lookup yields CDR1 SGHTA and CDR2 FQGNSA. The CDR3 spans 16 residues.

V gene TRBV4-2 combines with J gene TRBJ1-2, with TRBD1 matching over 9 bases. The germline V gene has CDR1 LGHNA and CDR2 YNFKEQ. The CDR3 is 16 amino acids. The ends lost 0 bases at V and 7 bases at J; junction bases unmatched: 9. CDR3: CASSQDGGQGVGGYTF. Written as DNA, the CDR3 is TGTGCCAGCAGCCAAGATGGGGGACAGGGAGTGGGTGGCTACACCTTC.

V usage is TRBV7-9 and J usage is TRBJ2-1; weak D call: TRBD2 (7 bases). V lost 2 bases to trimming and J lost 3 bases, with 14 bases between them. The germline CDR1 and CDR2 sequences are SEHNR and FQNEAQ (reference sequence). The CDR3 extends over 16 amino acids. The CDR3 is CASSLSHGGRYNEQFF. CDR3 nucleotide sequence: TGTGCCAGCAGCTTATCCCACGGGGGGCGCTACAATGAGCAGTTCTTC.

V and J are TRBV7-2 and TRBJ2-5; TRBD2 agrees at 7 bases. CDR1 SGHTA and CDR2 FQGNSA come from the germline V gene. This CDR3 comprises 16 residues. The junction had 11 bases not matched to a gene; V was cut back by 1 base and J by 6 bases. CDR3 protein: CASSLDPSAGVKTQYF. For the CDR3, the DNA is TGTGCCAGCAGCTTAGATCCCTCGGCGGGAGTGAAGACCCAGTACTTC.